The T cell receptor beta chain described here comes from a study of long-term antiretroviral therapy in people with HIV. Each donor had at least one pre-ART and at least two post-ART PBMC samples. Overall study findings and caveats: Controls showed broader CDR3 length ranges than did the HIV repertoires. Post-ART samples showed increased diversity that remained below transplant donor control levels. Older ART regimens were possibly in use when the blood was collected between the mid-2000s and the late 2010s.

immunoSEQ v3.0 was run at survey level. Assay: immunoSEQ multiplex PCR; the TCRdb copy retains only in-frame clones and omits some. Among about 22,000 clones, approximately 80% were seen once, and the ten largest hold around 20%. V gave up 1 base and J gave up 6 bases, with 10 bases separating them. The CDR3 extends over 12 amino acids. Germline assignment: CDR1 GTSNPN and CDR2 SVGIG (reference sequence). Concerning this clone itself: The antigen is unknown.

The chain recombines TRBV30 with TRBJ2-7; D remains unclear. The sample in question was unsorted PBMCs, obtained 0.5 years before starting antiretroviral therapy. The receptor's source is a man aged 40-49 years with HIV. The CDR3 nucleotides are TGTGCCTGGAGTGGTGTAGGCGGCGAGCAGTACTTC. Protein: CAWSGVGGEQYF.